The sequence of this T cell receptor (beta chain) was determined in a study of T cells in Graves' hyperthyroidism and ophthalmopathy. General study results and limits: Ophthalmopathy was model-predicted a median about 6 months pre-onset.

The source material, RNA transcripts, was used to amplify TCR beta CDR3 regions. First-round RT-PCR targeting the TCR CDR3 was performed with the HTBI primer set. Each CDR3 protein is one row after TCRdb ran MiXCR on the multiplex PCR reads. The table shows about 160,000 distinct CDR3 sequences, with just under 9.5% occurring only once. This clonotype was observed at least ten times. Antigen: not known. Diagnostic assessment was based on clinical symptoms, serum thyroxine and TRAb, thyroid ultrasound and orbital computed tomography. About 10 ml fresh peripheral blood yielded the PBMCs. Sequenced input: blood. This TCR came from a woman aged 18-29 years with Graves' hyperthyroidism that later progressed to Graves' ophthalmopathy.

CDR3: CASSILAGANEQFF. The CDR3 DNA follows: TGTGCCAGCAGCATACTAGCGGGAGCGAATGAGCAGTTCTTC. This sequence joins TRBV5-4 and TRBJ2-1; 11 bases fit TRBD2. The CDR3 contains 14 residues. The V segment lost 4 bases and the J segment 7 bases; nucleotides outside the gene matches: 4. CDR1 is SGHNT, CDR2 YYREEE, per germline (reference sequence).